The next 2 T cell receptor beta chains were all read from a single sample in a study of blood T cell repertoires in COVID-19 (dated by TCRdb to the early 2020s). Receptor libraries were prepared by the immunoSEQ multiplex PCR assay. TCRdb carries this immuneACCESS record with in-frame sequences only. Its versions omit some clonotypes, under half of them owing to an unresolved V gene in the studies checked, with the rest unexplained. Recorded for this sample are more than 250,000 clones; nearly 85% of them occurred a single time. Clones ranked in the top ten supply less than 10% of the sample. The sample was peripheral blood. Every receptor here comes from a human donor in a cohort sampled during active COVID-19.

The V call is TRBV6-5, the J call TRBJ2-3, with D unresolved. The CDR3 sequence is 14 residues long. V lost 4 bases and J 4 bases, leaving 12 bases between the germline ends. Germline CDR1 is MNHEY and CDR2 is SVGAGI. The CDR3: CASSSIATADTQYF. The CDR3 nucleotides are TGTGCCAGCAGTTCTATTGCCACGGCAGATACGCAGTATTTT.

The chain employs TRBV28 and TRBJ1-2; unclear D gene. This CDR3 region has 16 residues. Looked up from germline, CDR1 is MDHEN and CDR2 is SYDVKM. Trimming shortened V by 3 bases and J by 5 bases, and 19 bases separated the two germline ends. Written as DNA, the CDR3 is TGTGCCAGCAGTTTGCGTAACGGGGTAAGGGCGTATGGCTACACCTTC. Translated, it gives CASSLRNGVRAYGYTF.